The 24 T cell receptor beta chains below all came from one sample that was sequenced in a study of cytomegalovirus exposure and HLA in healthy donors. PCR involved 60 Vbeta and 13 Jbeta primers. Sequenced by immunoSEQ multiplex PCR; TCRdb stores in-frame clones only, minus some. This sample yields 120,000 or so clones, of which 81% are seen a single time; more than 1.5% belongs to the top ten. The source material was PBMCs. The receptor set was obtained from a man younger than 35 in good health and CMV-seronegative.

The chain carries TRBV19 and TRBJ1-1; D gene unclear. V was trimmed by 6 bases and J by 2 bases, leaving 10 bases between them. Looked up from germline, CDR1 is LNHDA and CDR2 is SQIVND (reference sequence). The CDR3 has 13 residues. CDR3 sequence reads: CASRANSNTEAFF. In nucleotides, the CDR3 is TGTGCCAGTAGGGCAAATTCAAACACTGAAGCTTTCTTT.

The chain carries TRBV6-1 and TRBJ2-7; no clear D. Trimming left V 6 bases short and J 5 bases short, with 11 bases between. The germline gives CDR1 MNHNS, CDR2 SASEGT. CDR3 length: 12 amino acids. The CDR3 DNA reads TGTGCCAGCAGCGTAGGAGTCCACGAGCAGTACTTC. This gives the protein CASSVGVHEQYF.

The chain combines TRBV7-9 with TRBJ2-6, with D possibly being TRBD2 (5 bases). The germline CDR1 and CDR2 sequences are SEHNR and FQNEAQ (reference sequence). Trimming stripped 3 bases from V and 3 bases from J, with 12 bases between. The CDR3 totals 16 residues. The CDR3 loop is CASSFRGESGANVLTF. CDR3 sequence (DNA): TGTGCCAGCAGCTTTCGGGGAGAGAGTGGGGCCAACGTCCTGACTTTC. The full variable domain, with the rest looked up from reference TRBV7-9 and TRBJ2-6, is DTGVSQNPRHKITKRGQNVTFRCDPISEHNRLYWYRQTLGQGPEFLTYFQNEAQLEKSRLLSDRFSAERPKGSFSTLEIQRTEQGDSAMYLCASSFRGESGANVLTFGAGSRLTVL.

The chain employs TRBV18 and TRBJ2-7; TRBD1 is a possible D gene (6 bases). The V end was cut by 5 bases, the J end by 4 bases, with 12 bases between. The CDR3 has 13 residues. Per the germline V gene, CDR1 is KGHSH and CDR2 is LQKENI. The CDR3 is CASSSRGSYEQYF. The CDR3, as DNA: TGTGCCAGCTCATCCAGGGGTTCGTACGAGCAGTACTTC. The full variable domain, rest sourced from reference TRBV18 and TRBJ2-7, is NAGVMQNPRHLVRRRGQEARLRCSPMKGHSHVYWYRQLPEEGLKFMVYLQKENIIDESGMPKERFSAEFPKEGPSILRIQQVVRGDSAAYFCASSSRGSYEQYFGPGTRLTVT.

The gene calls are TRBV6-5 and TRBJ1-4; D is ambiguous. Trimming took off 0 bases at V and 5 bases at J, with 10 bases between the two ends. Per germline, CDR1 MNHEY and CDR2 SVGAGI. The CDR3 covers 15 residues. DNA of the CDR3: TGTGCCAGCAGTTACTCGTATGACACGAATGAAAAACTGTTTTTT. The encoded protein is CASSYSYDTNEKLFF.

The V call is TRBV5-6, the J call TRBJ2-1; D unresolved. The germline V gene encodes CDR1 SGHDT and CDR2 YYEEEE. This CDR3 has 13 residues. Trimming removed 0 bases from V and 8 bases from J, with 9 bases in between. CDR3 nucleotide sequence: TGTGCCAGCAGCTTGGTCTCTATGTATGAGCAGTTCTTC. This codes for CASSLVSMYEQFF.

The chain recombines TRBV15 with TRBJ2-7; weak D call: TRBD2 (6 bases). The germline V gene has CDR1 LNHNV and CDR2 YYDKDF (reference sequence). The CDR3 is 15 residues long. The V end was cut by 5 bases, the J end by 0 bases, with 14 bases between. The CDR3 is CATSLGGANSYEQYF. CDR3 sequence (DNA): TGTGCCACCAGCCTGGGAGGCGCTAACTCCTACGAGCAGTACTTC.

The chain links TRBV11-2 to TRBJ2-6; 9 bases are a match to TRBD1. CDR3 length: 16 amino acids. With 3 bases clipped from V and 0 bases from J, the junction kept 0 bases outside the gene matches. Per the germline V gene, CDR1 is SGHAT and CDR2 is FQNNGV. The CDR3 bases are TGTGCCAGCAGCTTGACAGGGGGCTCTGGGGCCAACGTCCTGACTTTC. It codes for CASSLTGGSGANVLTF. The full variable domain, its missing parts supplied by reference TRBV11-2 and TRBJ2-6, is EAGVAQSPRYKIIEKRQSVAFWCNPISGHATLYWYQQILGQGPKLLIQFQNNGVVDDSQLPKDRFSAERLKGVDSTLKIQPAKLEDSAVYLCASSLTGGSGANVLTFGAGSRLTVL.

CDR3 loop: CASSPRPGLAGGRTDTQYF. CDR3 nucleotide sequence: TGTGCCAGCAGCCCGCGACCGGGACTAGCGGGGGGGCGTACAGATACGCAGTATTTT. The chain employs TRBV4-2 and TRBJ2-3; TRBD2 matches at 16 bases. This CDR3 has 19 amino acids. V lost 4 bases to trimming and J lost 3 bases; unmatched junction nucleotides: 10. Germline CDR1 LGHNA, CDR2 YNFKEQ.

The rearrangement joins TRBV9 to TRBJ2-1, with 8 bases matching TRBD2. There are 15 residues in the CDR3. Germline V CDR1 and CDR2: SGDLS, YYNGEE. The ends lost 0 bases at V and 7 bases at J; junction bases unmatched: 6. The CDR3 region is CASSVAGSGVNEQFF. DNA for the CDR3: TGTGCCAGCAGCGTAGCAGGTAGCGGGGTAAATGAGCAGTTCTTC.

The chain uses TRBV7-6 and TRBJ2-7; 11 nucleotides align to TRBD2. Looked up from germline, CDR1 is SGHVS and CDR2 is FNYEAQ. The CDR3 length is 18 residues. V was pared by 1 base and J by 2 bases, with 10 bases of the junction left unmatched. The CDR3 DNA sequence: TGTGCCAGCAGCTTAGTAGCGCGACTAGCGGGGAATACCTACGAGCAGTACTTC. It encodes CASSLVARLAGNTYEQYF.

The rearrangement links TRBV4-1 to TRBJ2-2, with D possibly matching TRBD2 (6 bases). V was shortened by 0 bases and J by 6 bases, with 8 bases between the two germline ends. The CDR3 loop spans 14 amino acids. Per germline, CDR1 MGHRA and CDR2 YSYEKL. The CDR3 loop is CASSQESGAGELFF. The CDR3, as DNA: TGCGCCAGCAGCCAAGAGTCGGGGGCCGGGGAGCTGTTTTTT.

The V call is TRBV5-1, the J call TRBJ2-7; TRBD2 is a possible D gene (7 bases). The CDR3 covers 16 residues. Trimming shortened V by 1 base and J by 0 bases, and 14 bases separated the two germline ends. The germline V gene has CDR1 SGHRS and CDR2 YFSETQ. CDR3: CASSLLGASGSYEQYF. CDR3 nucleotide sequence: TGCGCCAGCAGCTTGCTGGGGGCTAGCGGCTCCTACGAGCAGTACTTC.

On this clone itself: The germline gene is not matched at one end of the junction; a read error may be the cause. The chain has TRBV27 and TRBJ1-2; 11 nucleotides match TRBD1. The germline V gene has CDR1 MNHEY and CDR2 SMNVEV (reference sequence). The CDR3 has 15 residues. In DNA form, the CDR3 reads TGTGCCAGCAGCAAAATGGGACAGGGGGACCGGGGCTACCCCTTC. It codes for CASSKMGQGDRGYPF.

The CDR3 nucleotides read TGTGCCAGCACTACAAAGCCACAGGCTCAGGGTCCGGGCTACTTC. This gives the protein CASTTKPQAQGPGYF. The chain recombines TRBV28 with TRBJ2-7, with a tentative D call TRBD1 (5 bases). Germline lookup yields CDR1 MDHEN and CDR2 SYDVKM. Trimming stripped 7 bases from V and 13 bases from J, with 29 bases between. The CDR3 is 15 residues long.

The rearrangement joins TRBV7-9 to TRBJ2-1; 8 bases are a match to TRBD2. V trimming: 11 bases; J trimming: 1 base; junction bases outside the gene matches: 10. Germline loops: CDR1 SEHNR, CDR2 FQNEAQ (reference sequence). The CDR3 extends over 15 amino acids. CDR3 coding DNA: TGTGCCTGCCGGGGGGCGGGGGGTTCCTACAATGAGCAGTTCTTC. Amino acid sequence: CACRGAGGSYNEQFF.

The chain employs TRBV10-1 and TRBJ2-7, with 8 nucleotides matching TRBD1. Germline-derived CDR1 and CDR2 are WNHNN and SYGVQD (reference sequence). The CDR3 spans 15 residues. After removal of 2 bases from V and 2 bases from J, the junction contained 5 bases not matched to a gene. The CDR3: CASSEGGTGAYEQYF. CDR3 DNA: TGCGCCAGCAGTGAGGGGGGGACAGGAGCCTACGAGCAGTACTTC.

The chain uses TRBV6-1 and TRBJ1-3, with D hard to call. CDR1 and CDR2 from the germline V gene are MNHNS and SASEGT. The CDR3 is made up of 15 amino acids. The V and J ends lost 3 bases and 0 bases respectively, with 9 bases between them. As DNA, the CDR3 is TGTGCCAGCAGTGAGGAGCCTTCCTCTGGAAACACCATATATTTT. It codes for CASSEEPSSGNTIYF.

The CDR3 reads CAISPQTGPSIGYTF. DNA of the CDR3: TGTGCCATCAGTCCCCAGACAGGGCCCTCTATTGGCTACACCTTC. The chain has TRBV10-3 and TRBJ1-2; 7 nucleotides match TRBD1. V dropped 5 bases and J dropped 7; count of bases not matched to a gene: 13. CDR3 length: 15 residues. The germline gives CDR1 ENHRY, CDR2 SYGVKD.

The chain links TRBV19 to TRBJ2-1; tentative D call: TRBD2 (5 bases). The V end was cut by 0 bases, the J end by 9 bases, with 6 bases between. The CDR3 totals 12 residues. Germline-derived CDR1 and CDR2 are LNHDA and SQIVND (reference sequence). The CDR3 loop reads CASSIDRGEQFF. CDR3 DNA sequence: TGTGCCAGTAGTATAGATCGGGGTGAGCAGTTCTTC.

V and J are TRBV11-2 and TRBJ1-3; weak D call: TRBD1 (5 bases). The ends were cut back, 2 bases at V and 2 bases at J, with 7 bases in the middle. CDR1 is SGHAT and CDR2 is FQNNGV in the germline V gene. CDR3 size: 14 residues. CDR3 in amino acids: CASSLSTAGNTIYF. CDR3 sequence (DNA): TGTGCCAGCAGCTTATCGACAGCTGGAAACACCATATATTTT.

The rearrangement links TRBV27 to TRBJ1-1; 8 bases align to TRBD1. Germline CDR1 reads MNHEY; CDR2 reads SMNVEV (reference sequence). The V and J ends lost 5 bases and 0 bases, in that order; junction bases with no gene match: 2. The CDR3 has 14 residues. The CDR3: CASSGTGVNTEAFF. The CDR3 DNA follows: TGTGCCAGCAGTGGGACAGGAGTGAACACTGAAGCTTTCTTT.

The V gene is TRBV5-1, the J gene TRBJ2-3, with TRBD1 identical over 8 bases. Germline V CDR1 and CDR2: SGHRS, YFSETQ. Trimming at V came to 4 bases and at J to 2 bases, leaving 9 bases not matched to a gene. The CDR3 is made up of 16 amino acids. The CDR3 nucleotides are TGCGCCAGCAGCAAGACAGGGGTACCCCTCACAGATACGCAGTATTTT. It translates to CASSKTGVPLTDTQYF.

The gene calls are TRBV5-1 and TRBJ2-5, with 8 bases fitting TRBD2. Trimming at V came to 1 base and at J to 4 bases, leaving 6 bases not matched to a gene. Germline-derived CDR1 and CDR2 are SGHRS and YFSETQ. The CDR3 covers 15 residues. In DNA, the CDR3 is TGCGCCAGCAGCTTGCGGGGGGGGGCCCGAGAGACCCAGTACTTC. Translation: CASSLRGGARETQYF.